This TCR beta chain was sequenced during a study of cytomegalovirus exposure and HLA in healthy donors (dated by TCRdb to the late 2010s). In terms of the full investigation: A later analysis indicated that the 90 to 150 validation repertoires were generated on the platform also employed for the 650 to 850 repertoires of the first cohort. The study aimed to test whether cataloging public T cell receptors could reveal signatures of past pathogen exposure. A separate validation cohort of 100 to 150 different subjects was used in addition to the 666-subject first cohort. To predict cytomegalovirus infection status, the study brought together high-throughput TCR immunosequencing, statistical association of individual TCRs with disease status, and machine learning.

This clone was seen a few times. It lacks a known antigen. No quality values exist for individual bases; no much larger clone is one base distant. Separate from the approximately 700-subject first cohort, the validation cohort of roughly 130 subjects was the group to which the donors belonged. Libraries were built with the immunoSEQ multiplex PCR assay. The published analysis was carried out like this. A statistical classification framework was developed to diagnose cytomegalovirus status using the catalog of TCR beta chain sequences. TCRdb took over this immuneACCESS table, retaining in-frame rearrangements with V and J assigned. Such tables are incomplete; in checked studies, under half of the missing clones stem from an unresolved V gene, and the remainder is unexplained. V and J calls and clone size are those listed in that table; D and trimming were worked out from the DNA. The sample table lists around 350,000 clones, roughly 90% of them with a count of one. The ten top clones hold roughly 0.75% of the sample.

Reading the germline V gene gives CDR1 SQVTM and CDR2 ANQGSEA. Unmatched junction bases come to 7, with V trimmed by 6 bases and J by 8 bases. CDR3 length: 12 amino acids, cysteine to phenylalanine. The retained sequence is limited to the CDR3, 36 bases, with the frame set at the first base. The paper's findings and limits, for the study overall: A later analysis found that TCRs clustered in the first cohort also tended to co-occur in the 120 validation repertoires, with 90% to 95% of cluster scores above 0. The authors suggested that the approach could potentially be extended to other disease states and immunological phenotypes. The validation cohort had no HLA typing available for a later analysis, so co-occurrence within that cohort was assessed over all 130 or so repertoires. A few of the identified cytomegalovirus-associated TCR beta chains were confirmed in vitro to be specific for cytomegalovirus antigens. Most TCR sequences were seen in very few donors, while some public TCRs were found in many individuals. The classifier was reported to diagnose cytomegalovirus status with high specificity and sensitivity in both the original and validation cohorts. The study listed 150 to 200 TCR beta chains as associated with cytomegalovirus.

The rearrangement joined TRBV29-1 to TRBJ2-7; the central 10 bases match TRBD1. The sample comprised PBMCs. The sequence derives from a woman aged 18-29 years in good health and CMV-seronegative. The DNA reads TGCAGCGTGCCGGGACAGGGGAGGAAGCAGTACTTC. Its amino acids are CSVPGQGRKQYF.